The 18 T cell receptor beta chains presented below share a single source sample, sequenced in a study of control samples from healthy donors and cancer patients. Sequenced by immunoSEQ multiplex PCR; TCRdb stores in-frame clones only, minus some. The sample lists 35,000 to 45,000 clones; less than 85% were seen once. The sequencing sample was made of blood. Source of these receptors: a man aged 60 to 69 in good health.

CDR3 region: CASRSGGTGAPYSNQPQHF. The CDR3 coding sequence is TGTGCCAGCAGATCCGGGGGGACAGGGGCTCCCTATAGCAATCAGCCCCAGCATTTT. The chain couples TRBV28 to TRBJ1-5, with TRBD1 matching 10 bases. Germline CDR1 MDHEN, CDR2 SYDVKM. CDR3 length: 19 amino acids. The V gene end was trimmed by 6 bases and the J gene end by 0 bases; junction bases not matched to a gene: 14.

The chain joins TRBV24-1 to TRBJ1-2; TRBD1 is a possible D gene (6 bases). This CDR3 is 15 amino acids long. Trimming took off 3 bases at V and 7 bases at J, with 17 bases between the two ends. CDR1 KGHDR and CDR2 SFDVKD come from the germline V gene. In DNA, the CDR3 is TGTGCCACCAGTGATACGCGGACAGTCGGAGGTGGCTACACCTTC. As protein: CATSDTRTVGGGYTF.

V gene TRBV24-1 combines with J gene TRBJ1-1; D remains ambiguous. The CDR3 has 12 residues. Germline-derived CDR1 and CDR2 are KGHDR and SFDVKD. Trimming stripped 2 bases from V and 6 bases from J, with 6 bases between. The CDR3 loop is CATSDSISEAFF. For the CDR3, the DNA is TGTGCCACCAGTGATTCCATTTCTGAAGCTTTCTTT.

The chain is built from TRBV19 and TRBJ2-3, with D hard to call. The V end was cut by 6 bases, the J end by 2 bases, with 9 bases between. The CDR3 covers 13 residues. The germline CDR1 and CDR2 sequences are LNHDA and SQIVND (reference sequence). The CDR3 DNA sequence: TGTGCCAGTAGCTGGCGGCCCACAGATACGCAGTATTTT. It specifies CASSWRPTDTQYF.

This clone was counted a single time. This rearrangement joins TRBV6-6 to TRBJ2-1; D gene unclear. This CDR3 spans 13 amino acids. The germline V gene has CDR1 MNHNY and CDR2 SVGAGI (reference sequence). V was cut by 10 bases and J by 10 bases, with 20 bases left in between. The CDR3 DNA is TGTGCCATCTCACCCCCCACCTTGGGGGAGCAGTTCTTC. It specifies CAISPPTLGEQFF.

The chain has TRBV6-2 or TRBV6-3 and TRBJ2-7, with 8 bases identical to TRBD2. Germline V gives CDR1 MNHEY, CDR2 SVGEGT. V trimming: 5 bases; J trimming: 10 bases; junction bases outside the gene matches: 13. The CDR3 loop spans 14 amino acids. The CDR3 DNA reads TGTGCCAGCAGTCTGATGAGCGGGAGTGCTAGACAGTACTTC. It codes for CASSLMSGSARQYF.

The chain links TRBV2 to TRBJ1-5; TRBD1 matches 7 bases. V lost 6 bases to trimming and J lost 6 bases; unmatched junction nucleotides: 11. The V gene's germline CDR1 is SNHLY and CDR2 FYNNEI. CDR3 length: 15 residues. CDR3 residues: CASSRPTGDSQPQHF. CDR3 DNA: TGTGCCAGCAGCCGACCCACAGGGGACAGTCAGCCCCAGCATTTT.

V and J are TRBV30 and TRBJ2-5; D gene uncertain. CDR1 and CDR2 from the germline V gene are GTSNPN and SVGIG (reference sequence). The ends were cut back, 0 bases at V and 4 bases at J, with 9 bases in the middle. The CDR3 sequence is 13 residues long. The CDR3 DNA reads TGTGCCTGGAGTGTACTAAGCGCAGAGACCCAGTACTTC. This encodes CAWSVLSAETQYF.

Regarding this clone: The sample has other DNA sequences that encode this CDR3 too. This chain connects TRBV6-4 to TRBJ2-1; 9 bases align to TRBD2. The CDR3 has 14 amino acids. The V gene's germline CDR1 is MRHNA and CDR2 SNTAGT. V lost 3 bases to trimming and J lost 9 bases; unmatched junction nucleotides: 6. CDR3 protein: CASSEGGRASEQFF. CDR3 nucleotides: TGTGCCAGCAGTGAAGGCGGGAGGGCCTCTGAGCAGTTCTTC.

This rearrangement joins TRBV6-2 or TRBV6-3 to TRBJ1-5, with D perhaps TRBD1 (5 bases). The V end was cut by 0 bases, the J end by 2 bases, with 11 bases between. The CDR3 length is 16 residues. Germline V gene lookup returns CDR1 MNHEY and CDR2 SVGEGT. DNA for the CDR3: TGTGCCAGCAGTTACTCGCGGGGGGGACGCAATCAGCCCCAGCATTTT. This encodes CASSYSRGGRNQPQHF.

The CDR3 region has the DNA TGTGCCAGCAGTCTCGGACAGGCTCCCTATAGCAATCAGCCCCAGCATTTT. It is translated as CASSLGQAPYSNQPQHF. The chain couples TRBV28 to TRBJ1-5, with 7 bases aligning to TRBD1. Germline values: CDR1 MDHEN, CDR2 SYDVKM. The CDR3 consists of 17 residues. V was pared by 5 bases and J by 0 bases, with 10 bases of the junction left unmatched.

This clone came up a few times. The chain recombines TRBV18 with TRBJ1-2; a possible D gene is TRBD1 (6 bases). The V end was cut by 5 bases, the J end by 4 bases, with 17 bases between. The CDR3 spans 15 residues. The germline V gene has CDR1 KGHSH and CDR2 LQKENI. In nucleotides, the CDR3 is TGTGCCAGCTCAGCTAGGACAGACGAGAGCTATGGCTACACCTTC. Translated, it gives CASSARTDESYGYTF.

In the case of this clone: An end of the junction differs from the germline gene, which may be a read error. This sequence joins TRBV24-1 and TRBJ1-2; D remains ambiguous. The CDR3 has 13 amino acids. Germline V CDR1 and CDR2: KGHDR, SFDVKD. CDR3 DNA: TGTGCCGCCAGTGAAAGGCCAGGCGTTGGCTACACCTTC. Residues: CAASERPGVGYTF.

V usage is TRBV7-9 and J usage is TRBJ2-5, with 8 bases identical to TRBD1. The germline V gene has CDR1 SEHNR and CDR2 FQNEAQ (reference sequence). V lost 5 bases and J lost 7; bases outside the gene matches: 9. The CDR3 runs to 14 residues. The CDR3, as DNA: TGTGCCAGCAGCCTCGGACAGGGAAGGGCGACCCAGTACTTC. Translation: CASSLGQGRATQYF.

The genes are TRBV15 and TRBJ1-5; no clear D. Germline V gene data show CDR1 as LNHNV and CDR2 as YYDKDF (reference sequence). V was pared by 0 bases and J by 4 bases, with 4 bases between. The CDR3 consists of 13 residues. The CDR3 protein is CATSRDRNQPQHF. The CDR3 nucleotides are TGTGCCACCAGCAGAGATCGAAATCAGCCCCAGCATTTT.

This clone has a single count. The chain combines TRBV28 with TRBJ2-7; no definite D call. The germline V gene has CDR1 MDHEN and CDR2 SYDVKM. CDR3 length: 13 residues. V was pared by 6 bases and J by 1 base, with 10 bases between. CDR3 nucleotide sequence: TGTGCCAGCAGGCCCACTCTGTCCTACGAGCAGTACTTC. Its protein product is CASRPTLSYEQYF.

This clone was recorded a few times. This rearrangement joins TRBV4-3 to TRBJ1-6; no clear D gene. The CDR3 length is 17 residues. In germline, CDR1 is LGHNA, CDR2 YSLEER. V was shortened by 0 bases and J by 0 bases, with 9 bases between the two germline ends. The CDR3 DNA reads TGCGCCAGCAGCCAAGATCTCGGGAGCTCCTATAATTCACCCCTCCACTTT. It is translated as CASSQDLGSSYNSPLHF.

The V call is TRBV29-1, the J call TRBJ2-2; no reliable D call. Germline CDR1 SQVTM, CDR2 ANQGSEA. The CDR3 is 11 amino acids. CDR3 residues: CSFTASGELFF. DNA for the CDR3: TGCAGTTTCACGGCATCCGGGGAGCTGTTTTTT.